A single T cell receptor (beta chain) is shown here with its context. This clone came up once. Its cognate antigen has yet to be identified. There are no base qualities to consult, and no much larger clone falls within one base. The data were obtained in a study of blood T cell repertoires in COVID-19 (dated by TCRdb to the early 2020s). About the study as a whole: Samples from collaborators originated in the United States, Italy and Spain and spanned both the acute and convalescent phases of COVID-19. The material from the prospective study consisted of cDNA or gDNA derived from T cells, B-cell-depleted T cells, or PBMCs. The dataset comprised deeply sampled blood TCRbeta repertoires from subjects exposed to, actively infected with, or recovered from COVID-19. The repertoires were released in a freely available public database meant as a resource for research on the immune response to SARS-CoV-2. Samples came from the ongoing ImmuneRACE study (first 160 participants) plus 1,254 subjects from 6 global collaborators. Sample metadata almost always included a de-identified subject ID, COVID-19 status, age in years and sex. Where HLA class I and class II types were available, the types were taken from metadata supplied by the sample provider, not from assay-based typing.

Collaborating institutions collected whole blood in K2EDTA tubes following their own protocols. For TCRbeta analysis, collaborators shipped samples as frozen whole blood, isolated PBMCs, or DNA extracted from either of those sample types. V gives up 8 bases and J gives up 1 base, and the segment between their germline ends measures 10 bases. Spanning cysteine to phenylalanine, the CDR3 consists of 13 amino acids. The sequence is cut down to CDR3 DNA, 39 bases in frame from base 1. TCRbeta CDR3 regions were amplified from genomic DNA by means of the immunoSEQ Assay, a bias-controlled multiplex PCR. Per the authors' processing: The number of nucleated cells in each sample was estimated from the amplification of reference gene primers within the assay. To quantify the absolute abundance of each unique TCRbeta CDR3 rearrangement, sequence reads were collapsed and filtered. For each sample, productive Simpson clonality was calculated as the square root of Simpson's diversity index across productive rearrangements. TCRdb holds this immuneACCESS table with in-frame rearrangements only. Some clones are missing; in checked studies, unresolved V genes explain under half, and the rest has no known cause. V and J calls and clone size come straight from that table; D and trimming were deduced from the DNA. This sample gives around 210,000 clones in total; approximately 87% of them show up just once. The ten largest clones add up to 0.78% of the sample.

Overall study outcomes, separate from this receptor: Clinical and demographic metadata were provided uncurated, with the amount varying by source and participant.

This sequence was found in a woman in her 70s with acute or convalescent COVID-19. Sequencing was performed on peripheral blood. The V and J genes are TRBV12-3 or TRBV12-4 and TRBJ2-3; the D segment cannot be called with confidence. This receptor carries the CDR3 CASGQDRTDTQYF. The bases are TGTGCCAGCGGGCAGGATCGCACAGATACGCAGTATTTT.